The 24 T cell receptor beta chains given below trace back to one sample, sequenced in a study of blood T cell repertoires in COVID-19. Generated by immunoSEQ multiplex PCR, the TCRdb table keeps only in-frame clones and is missing some. The table lists fewer than 80,000 clones, about nine tenths of them singletons. The sample taken for sequencing was peripheral blood. These TCRs come from a woman at least 80 years old with active or convalescent COVID-19.

This clone was seen a handful of times. The chain has TRBV2 and TRBJ2-1, with 12 bases that match TRBD2. With 5 bases clipped from V and 12 bases from J, the junction kept 23 bases outside the gene matches. The CDR3 consists of 19 residues. The germline V gene has CDR1 SNHLY and CDR2 FYNNEI. CDR3 sequence reads: CASSTNRASGGALSGGQFF. CDR3 bases: TGTGCCAGCAGTACTAACCGGGCTAGCGGGGGGGCCCTATCAGGTGGGCAGTTCTTC. The whole variable domain, filled in from reference TRBV2 and TRBJ2-1, reads EPEVTQTPSHQVTQMGQEVILRCVPISNHLYFYWYRQILGQKVEFLVSFYNNEISEKSEIFDDQFSVERPDGSNFTLKIRSTKLEDSAMYFCASSTNRASGGALSGGQFFGPGTRLTVL.

CDR3 sequence: CASSQDEAARQPQHF. Written as DNA, the CDR3 is TGTGCCAGCAGCCAAGATGAGGCGGCGAGGCAGCCCCAGCATTTT. The chain joins TRBV4-2 to TRBJ1-5, with D uncertain. The V gene lost 0 bases and the J gene lost 7 bases, with 13 bases spanning the gap. Germline V CDR1 and CDR2: LGHNA, YNFKEQ. This CDR3 has 15 residues.

The chain joins TRBV7-2 to TRBJ1-5; D is ambiguous. Per the germline V gene, CDR1 is SGHTA and CDR2 is FQGNSA. This CDR3 has 14 residues. V gave up 2 bases and J gave up 0 bases, with 5 bases separating them. CDR3 DNA: TGTGCCAGCAGCTTAAGAGGTAGCAATCAGCCCCAGCATTTT. This translates into CASSLRGSNQPQHF.

The chain combines TRBV9 with TRBJ1-2; D uncertain. V shed 3 bases and J shed 4 bases, with 10 bases lying between them. Germline V gives CDR1 SGDLS, CDR2 YYNGEE. The CDR3 contains 13 residues. CDR3 nucleotide sequence: TGTGCCAGCAGCGCCCGGGATGGCTATGGCTACACCTTC. Translating gives CASSARDGYGYTF.

The chain uses TRBV2 and TRBJ1-1; perhaps TRBD1 as D (5 bases). The V gene's germline CDR1 is SNHLY and CDR2 FYNNEI. Trimming stripped 4 bases from V and 4 bases from J, with 10 bases between. The CDR3 consists of 13 residues. CDR3 DNA sequence: TGTGCCAGCAGTGGTCAGGGTACCACTGAAGCTTTCTTT. Its protein product is CASSGQGTTEAFF. Together with reference TRBV2 and TRBJ1-1, the CDR3 gives the full variable domain: EPEVTQTPSHQVTQMGQEVILRCVPISNHLYFYWYRQILGQKVEFLVSFYNNEISEKSEIFDDQFSVERPDGSNFTLKIRSTKLEDSAMYFCASSGQGTTEAFFGQGTRLTVV.

The chain recombines TRBV13 with TRBJ1-5; D uncertain. Germline V lookup: CDR1 PRHDT, CDR2 FYEKMQ (reference sequence). The ends were cut back, 5 bases at V and 5 bases at J, with 13 bases in the middle. This CDR3 has 14 amino acids. The CDR3 nucleotides read TGTGCCAGCAGCCGGGCGGGGTCGCATCAGCCCCAGCATTTT. It is translated as CASSRAGSHQPQHF.

This sequence joins TRBV27 and TRBJ1-1, with 8 bases aligning to TRBD1. The trim removed 7 bases at V and 6 bases at J, leaving 10 bases unmatched. The CDR3 runs 14 residues. Germline lookup yields CDR1 MNHEY and CDR2 SMNVEV (reference sequence). DNA for the CDR3: TGTGCCAGCACCCCCGGACAGGGACCGTCTGAAGCTTTCTTT. It encodes CASTPGQGPSEAFF.

This clone has only one observation. This sequence joins TRBV28 and TRBJ1-5, with 9 bases identical to TRBD1. Trimming removed 5 bases from V and 7 bases from J; junction bases left unmatched: 12. Germline V gives CDR1 MDHEN, CDR2 SYDVKM. The CDR3 is 16 residues long. CDR3 coding DNA: TGTGCCAGCAGTATTGGGACAGGGAAGAGGGTGCAGCCCCAGCATTTT. Its protein product is CASSIGTGKRVQPQHF.

The chain combines TRBV7-9 with TRBJ1-4, with D possibly being TRBD1 (5 bases). V was trimmed by 5 bases and J by 10 bases, leaving 14 bases between them. The CDR3 consists of 13 residues. Per germline, CDR1 SEHNR and CDR2 FQNEAQ (reference sequence). The DNA for the CDR3 is TGTGCCAGCAGCGTACAGGACCGAGGAAAACTGTTTTTT. Translating gives CASSVQDRGKLFF.

V is TRBV6-2 or TRBV6-3 and J is TRBJ1-3, with D possibly being TRBD1 (5 bases). The CDR3 has 15 residues. Deletions cut 6 bases from V and 0 bases from J, with 12 bases between. Germline-derived CDR1 and CDR2 are MNHEY and SVGEGT. DNA of the CDR3: TGTGCCAGCAGCGGCCCGACAGTCTCTGGAAACACCATATATTTT. It encodes CASSGPTVSGNTIYF.

The V gene is TRBV19, the J gene TRBJ1-4; D gene uncertain. The CDR3 covers 15 residues. Trimming cost V 5 bases and J 8 bases, with 18 bases left between them. Germline V gene data show CDR1 as LNHDA and CDR2 as SQIVND (reference sequence). The CDR3 DNA reads as TGTGCCAGTAGTGCTCCGTTTAGGTTCGGGGAAAAACTGTTTTTT. Protein: CASSAPFRFGEKLFF.

The chain carries TRBV5-1 and TRBJ2-3, with 9 positions matching TRBD1. The germline gives CDR1 SGHRS, CDR2 YFSETQ. The trim removed 2 bases at V and 0 bases at J, leaving 7 bases unmatched. There are 17 residues in the CDR3. The CDR3 DNA follows: TGCGCCAGCAGCTTACAGGGGGCAGCGGGGAGCACAGATACGCAGTATTTT. Its translation is CASSLQGAAGSTDTQYF.

The chain uses TRBV6-5 and TRBJ1-4; 7 bases fit TRBD1. The V gene end was trimmed by 0 bases and the J gene end by 3 bases; junction bases not matched to a gene: 1. Germline V gene lookup returns CDR1 MNHEY and CDR2 SVGAGI. The CDR3 covers 15 residues. CDR3 DNA sequence: TGTGCCAGCAGTTACTCGCAGGGGGCTAATGAAAAACTGTTTTTT. Protein product: CASSYSQGANEKLFF.

The chain uses TRBV5-1 and TRBJ2-3, with D maybe TRBD2 (6 bases). Germline loops: CDR1 SGHRS, CDR2 YFSETQ. The V gene lost 4 bases and the J gene lost 6 bases, with 15 bases spanning the gap. The CDR3 spans 14 residues. This CDR3 reads CASSHRTGLDTQYF. The CDR3 nucleotides are TGCGCCAGCAGCCACCGGACGGGACTGGATACGCAGTATTTT.

The genes are TRBV3-1 (or the pseudogene TRBV3-2) and TRBJ2-5; TRBD2 matches at 8 bases. CDR1 is LGHDT and CDR2 is YNNKEL in the germline V gene (reference sequence). V trimming: 3 bases; J trimming: 2 bases; junction bases outside the gene matches: 2. The CDR3 has 14 amino acids. CDR3 protein: CASSHLAGQETQYF. The CDR3 DNA sequence: TGTGCCAGCAGCCACCTAGCGGGTCAAGAGACCCAGTACTTC.

The chain couples TRBV7-9 to TRBJ1-2; maybe TRBD1 (5 bases). Germline V gene lookup returns CDR1 SEHNR and CDR2 FQNEAQ (reference sequence). This CDR3 contains 14 residues. Trimming pared 5 bases from V and 8 bases from J, leaving 18 bases between. CDR3 DNA sequence: TGTGCCAGCAGCCCGCGGGGGAGAGGAAAAGGCTACACCTTC. Translated, it gives CASSPRGRGKGYTF. Using reference TRBV7-9 and TRBJ1-2 for the parts outside the CDR3, the full variable domain is DTGVSQNPRHKITKRGQNVTFRCDPISEHNRLYWYRQTLGQGPEFLTYFQNEAQLEKSRLLSDRFSAERPKGSFSTLEIQRTEQGDSAMYLCASSPRGRGKGYTFGSGTRLTVV.

The chain employs TRBV6-5 and TRBJ1-1; 7 bases are a match to TRBD1. The CDR3 length is 15 residues. Germline V lookup: CDR1 MNHEY, CDR2 SVGAGI. The V and J ends lost 4 bases and 4 bases, in that order; junction bases with no gene match: 9. CDR3 in DNA: TGTGCCAGCAGTTTCGACAGGGTCGTGACCACTGAAGCTTTCTTT. Protein: CASSFDRVVTTEAFF.

This clone is termed medium-sized. This rearrangement joins TRBV7-8 to TRBJ1-2, with 11 bases aligning to TRBD1. After removal of 5 bases from V and 5 bases from J, the junction contained 7 bases not matched to a gene. The CDR3 has 15 residues. The germline V gene encodes CDR1 SGHVS and CDR2 FQNEAQ. In DNA form, the CDR3 reads TGTGCCAGCAGCGTCACCGGGACAGGGGGTTATGGCTACACCTTC. It specifies CASSVTGTGGYGYTF.

The chain is built from TRBV3-1 (or the pseudogene TRBV3-2) and TRBJ2-7, with a weak D call TRBD2 (5 bases). The germline CDR1 and CDR2 sequences are LGHDT and YNNKEL (reference sequence). CDR3 length equals 13 residues. Deletions cut 4 bases from V and 1 base from J, with 8 bases between. The CDR3 DNA follows: TGTGCCAGCAGCCGAGGACTGTCCTACGAGCAGTACTTC. Its protein product is CASSRGLSYEQYF.

The chain joins TRBV28 to TRBJ1-4; 9 bases match TRBD1. J lost 10 bases, V lost 3 bases, and 6 bases had no gene match. The CDR3 is 14 amino acids. CDR1 is MDHEN, CDR2 SYDVKM, per germline. CDR3 DNA: TGTGCCAGCAGTTTGGGACAGGGAGTTCGAAAACTGTTTTTT. Translation: CASSLGQGVRKLFF.

The V gene is TRBV5-6, the J gene TRBJ1-2; perhaps TRBD1 as D (6 bases). The CDR3 extends over 15 amino acids. The V gene's germline CDR1 is SGHDT and CDR2 YYEEEE. The V end lost 7 bases, the J end lost 4 bases, and 20 bases lay between the germline ends. CDR3 sequence: CASRPPGVWGYGYTF. DNA for the CDR3: TGTGCCAGCCGTCCCCCAGGGGTCTGGGGCTATGGCTACACCTTC.

The rearrangement links TRBV2 to TRBJ2-1; 11 bases fit TRBD1. The germline V gene encodes CDR1 SNHLY and CDR2 FYNNEI. CDR3 length: 17 residues. V gave up 9 bases and J gave up 0 bases; unmatched junction bases: 10. CDR3 DNA: TGTGCCAGGGACAGGGGGCGATTTTTCCTCTCCTACAATGAGCAGTTCTTC. This translates into CARDRGRFFLSYNEQFF.

This clone occurred once. The genes are TRBV9 and TRBJ1-2; no definite D call. Germline values: CDR1 SGDLS, CDR2 YYNGEE. The CDR3 covers 13 residues. The ends were cut back, 2 bases at V and 7 bases at J, with 12 bases in the middle. The CDR3 nucleotides read TGTGCCAGCAGCGTCGACGGGATATCTGGCTACACCTTC. Its translation is CASSVDGISGYTF. Supplemented by reference TRBV9 and TRBJ1-2, the full variable domain reads DSGVTQTPKHLITATGQRVTLRCSPRSGDLSVYWYQQSLDQGLQFLIQYYNGEERAKGNILERFSAQQFPDLHSELNLSSLELGDSALYFCASSVDGISGYTFGSGTRLTVV.

The chain couples TRBV24-1 to TRBJ2-3; TRBD2 matches at 8 bases. The V segment lost 3 bases and the J segment 5 bases; nucleotides outside the gene matches: 9. This CDR3 region has 16 residues. Germline-derived CDR1 and CDR2 are KGHDR and SFDVKD. CDR3 protein: CATSDLGAGGGDTQYF. DNA for the CDR3: TGTGCCACCAGTGATCTCGGGGCGGGGGGCGGAGATACGCAGTATTTT.